These 10 T cell receptor beta chains share one sample of origin, sequenced in a study of CD39 and CD103 CD8 tumor-infiltrating T cells. The repertoire was sequenced with immunoSEQ multiplex PCR; TCRdb's copy has only in-frame clones and lacks some. The profile covers about 3,000 clones, with under 90% appearing a single time and under 25% taken by the ten largest. Material for sequencing was CD39- CD103- CD8+ T cells sorted from the tumor. The sample's subset: CD103-CD39- double-negative CD45RA- CD8 T cells. These receptors all come from a human donor with head and neck squamous cell carcinoma.

The chain employs TRBV30 and TRBJ1-4, with TRBD1 as a possible D gene (5 bases). CDR3 size: 14 residues. The ends were cut back, 3 bases at V and 0 bases at J, with 8 bases in the middle. The germline V gene encodes CDR1 GTSNPN and CDR2 SVGIG (reference sequence). The DNA for the CDR3 is TGTGCCTGGAGGGGGCTTGCAACTAATGAAAAACTGTTTTTT. Its protein is CAWRGLATNEKLFF.

The chain couples TRBV7-9 to TRBJ1-2; possibly TRBD1 for D (6 bases). CDR3 length: 15 amino acids. From germline, CDR1 is SEHNR and CDR2 FQNEAQ (reference sequence). V lost 4 bases and J lost 7, with 19 bases in between. Written as DNA, the CDR3 is TGTGCCAGCAGCTCCGAGTCGGGACACCTAGGTGGCTACACCTTC. It codes for CASSSESGHLGGYTF.

V is TRBV2 and J is TRBJ1-5, with unresolved D. CDR1 is SNHLY and CDR2 is FYNNEI in the germline V gene. V gave up 3 bases and J gave up 2 bases, with 11 bases separating them. The CDR3 runs to 15 residues. The CDR3 coding sequence is TGTGCCAGCAGTGACCGTCGCGTGGGCAATCAGCCCCAGCATTTT. It codes for CASSDRRVGNQPQHF.

This chain links TRBV7-3 with TRBJ1-1, with unresolved D. The CDR3 has 15 residues. V was cut by 0 bases and J by 1 base, with 9 bases left in between. CDR1 is SGHTA and CDR2 is FQGTGA in the germline V gene. The CDR3 is CASSLTLQPNTEAFF. The CDR3 DNA follows: TGTGCCAGCAGCTTAACGCTACAGCCGAACACTGAAGCTTTCTTT. Full variable domain (rest looked up from reference TRBV7-3 and TRBJ1-1): GAGVSQTPSNKVTEKGKYVELRCDPISGHTALYWYRQSLGQGPEFLIYFQGTGAADDSGLPNDRFFAVRPEGSVSTLKIQRTERGDSAVYLCASSLTLQPNTEAFFGQGTRLTVV.

V and J are TRBV9 and TRBJ2-2, with D perhaps matching TRBD2 (5 bases). The V gene lost 0 bases and the J gene lost 4 bases, with 7 bases spanning the gap. This CDR3 contains 14 residues. CDR1 is SGDLS and CDR2 is YYNGEE in the germline V gene. The CDR3 sequence: CASSVGGATGELFF. CDR3 DNA: TGTGCCAGCAGCGTAGGGGGAGCCACCGGGGAGCTGTTTTTT.

This clone was detected once. J is TRBJ2-2 and V is TRBV7-9, with D maybe TRBD1 (5 bases). Trimming took off 10 bases at V and 3 bases at J, with 18 bases between the two ends. Germline-derived CDR1 and CDR2 are SEHNR and FQNEAQ (reference sequence). The CDR3 extends over 15 amino acids. CDR3 bases: TGTGCCATCGTAGCCAGGGTAGCCCACACCGGGGAGCTGTTTTTT. Its protein is CAIVARVAHTGELFF. The full variable domain, rest sourced from reference TRBV7-9 and TRBJ2-2, is DTGVSQNPRHKITKRGQNVTFRCDPISEHNRLYWYRQTLGQGPEFLTYFQNEAQLEKSRLLSDRFSAERPKGSFSTLEIQRTEQGDSAMYLCAIVARVAHTGELFFGEGSRLTVL.

The chain couples TRBV5-1 to TRBJ2-7; TRBD1 matches at 11 bases. Germline CDR1 and CDR2: SGHRS and YFSETQ. Unmatched junction bases numbered 4, after V lost 2 bases and J lost 3 bases. The CDR3 runs 15 residues. CDR3 sequence (DNA): TGCGCCAGCAGCTTAGAGGGACAGGGGGTCTACGAGCAGTACTTC. Protein product: CASSLEGQGVYEQYF.

The V and J genes are TRBV6-6 and TRBJ1-4, with D unresolved. The CDR3 length is 15 residues. CDR1 is MNHNY, CDR2 SVGAGI, per germline (reference sequence). Trimming stripped 5 bases from V and 7 bases from J, with 17 bases between. The CDR3 spells CASSDPAGSTEKLFF. The CDR3 bases are TGTGCCAGCAGTGACCCTGCGGGGAGTACTGAAAAACTGTTTTTT.

CDR3 region: CASSDGGFNQPQHF. CDR3 coding DNA: TGTGCCAGCAGTGATGGAGGGTTCAATCAGCCCCAGCATTTT. V and J are TRBV6-1 and TRBJ1-5; no firm D call. The germline V gene has CDR1 MNHNS and CDR2 SASEGT. The CDR3 totals 14 residues. V was cut by 3 bases and J by 3 bases, with 9 bases left in between.

The V gene is TRBV23-1, the J gene TRBJ2-2; D perhaps matches TRBD2 (5 bases). TRBV23-1 is reported as an ORF; its role is uncertain. V was clipped by 0 bases and J by 1 base, with 6 bases between them. The CDR3 runs to 15 residues. The CDR3 DNA reads TGCGCCAGCAGTCAATCGAGGGAGAACACCGGGGAGCTGTTTTTT. Translation: CASSQSRENTGELFF.